The clone carrying this T cell receptor (beta chain) occurred many times. Its target is not known. The data were taken from a study of early T cells in non-severe SARS-CoV-2 infection. cDNA molecules, individually, were tagged with unique molecular identifiers. From the 5' RACE reads, TCRdb called clonotypes with MiXCR, one entry per CDR3 protein. The sample includes 45,000 to 55,000 distinct CDR3 sequences, less than 15% of them seen just once. The CDR3 is made up of 13 amino acids. The V gene lost 4 bases and the J gene lost 5 bases, with 15 bases spanning the gap. The V gene's germline CDR1 is DFQATT and CDR2 SNEGSKA (reference sequence). Study observations and caveats: Anti-spike CD8 responses were favored in VDJdb matching, and private and CD4 specificities were missed.

V and J are TRBV20-1 and TRBJ2-7; no clear D gene. The sequenced material came from whole blood. The source is an adult who was a healthcare worker with PCR-confirmed SARS-CoV-2 infection or an uninfected control (not recorded which). CDR3 loop: CSAKTPYEDEQYF. DNA for the CDR3: TGCAGTGCTAAGACTCCTTACGAGGACGAGCAGTACTTC.